These 20 T cell receptor beta chains originate from one sample sequenced in a study of blood T cells in healthy people across ages. Next came a second PCR, run for about 6 to 11 cycles, which used a sample-barcoded 5' primer along with a J-beta primer mix. From the 5' RACE reads, TCRdb called clonotypes with MiXCR, one entry per CDR3 protein. The sample consists of roughly 1,500,000 distinct CDR3 sequences, approximately 38% of them appearing once. The sample was blood. The receptors come from a woman younger than 30 in good health.

This clonotype was counted a few times. The rearrangement joins TRBV6-2 or TRBV6-3 to TRBJ2-1; TRBD2 agrees at 8 bases. With 0 bases clipped from V and 5 bases from J, the junction kept 3 bases outside the gene matches. From germline, CDR1 is MNHEY and CDR2 SVGEGT. The CDR3 is 15 residues long. CDR3 DNA sequence: TGTGCCAGCAGTTACTCTGGGCGGGAGGACAATGAGCAGTTCTTC. It encodes CASSYSGREDNEQFF.

The DNA of the CDR3 is TGTGCCAGCAGAGTGGACACTTCCTACGAGCAGTACTTC. Amino acids: CASRVDTSYEQYF. The V and J genes are TRBV12-3 or TRBV12-4 and TRBJ2-7; D may be TRBD1 (5 bases). V was pared by 6 bases and J by 1 base, with 10 bases between. The CDR3 sequence is 13 residues long.

J is TRBJ2-1 and V is TRBV5-5; TRBD2 matches 10 bases. This CDR3 spans 16 amino acids. V was pared by 4 bases and J by 7 bases, with 11 bases of the junction left unmatched. Per the germline V gene, CDR1 is SGHKS and CDR2 is YYEKEE (reference sequence). The CDR3 sequence: CASSETSGDFSNEQFF. The CDR3, as DNA: TGTGCCAGCAGCGAAACTAGCGGGGACTTTTCAAATGAGCAGTTCTTC.

Worth noting for this clonotype: A junction end diverges from the germline sequence, so it may reflect a read error. The J gene is TRBJ2-7, the V gene TRBV29-1; D is ambiguous. From germline, CDR1 is SQVTM and CDR2 ANQGSEA. The CDR3 spans 15 residues. The CDR3 protein is CSVEDPHEVVYEQYF. CDR3 bases: TGCAGTGTTGAAGATCCTCACGAAGTAGTCTACGAGCAGTACTTC.

This sequence joins TRBV7-9 and TRBJ1-5; tentative D call: TRBD1 (6 bases). The ends were cut back, 1 base at V and 5 bases at J, with 12 bases in the middle. CDR3 size: 15 residues. Germline loops: CDR1 SEHNR, CDR2 FQNEAQ (reference sequence). The CDR3 sequence is CASSLGTDGYQPQHF. The CDR3 DNA sequence: TGTGCCAGCAGCTTAGGGACAGACGGATATCAGCCCCAGCATTTT. The full variable domain, its missing parts supplied by reference TRBV7-9 and TRBJ1-5, is DTGVSQNPRHKITKRGQNVTFRCDPISEHNRLYWYRQTLGQGPEFLTYFQNEAQLEKSRLLSDRFSAERPKGSFSTLEIQRTEQGDSAMYLCASSLGTDGYQPQHFGDGTRLSIL.

The chain combines TRBV20-1 with TRBJ1-1; TRBD1 matches 11 bases. The CDR3 loop spans 17 amino acids. Trimming took 3 bases from V and 3 from J; bases not matched to a gene: 12. CDR1 is DFQATT, CDR2 SNEGSKA, per germline (reference sequence). CDR3 sequence: CSARRLGQGEIYTEAFF. The CDR3 nucleotides read TGCAGTGCTAGGAGATTGGGACAGGGGGAAATTTACACTGAAGCTTTCTTT.

This sequence joins TRBV10-3 and TRBJ2-2, with D perhaps given as TRBD1 or TRBD2 (5 bases each). The CDR3 is made up of 14 amino acids. Germline values: CDR1 ENHRY, CDR2 SYGVKD. Trimming removed 8 bases at V and 0 bases at J, with 10 bases between. This chain's CDR3 is CAIVGGPNTGELFF. In nucleotides, the CDR3 is TGTGCCATCGTTGGGGGACCGAACACCGGGGAGCTGTTTTTT.

The rearrangement joins TRBV7-2 to TRBJ2-5; 7 bases agree with TRBD2. Germline V gene data show CDR1 as SGHTA and CDR2 as FQGNSA. V dropped 5 bases and J dropped 5; count of bases not matched to a gene: 17. The length of the CDR3 is 17 residues. CDR3: CASSRNPGLLQVETQYF. As DNA, the CDR3 is TGTGCCAGCAGCCGAAACCCGGGACTACTACAAGTGGAGACCCAGTACTTC.

This clonotype came up many times. CDR3 loop: CASSQSKGEGGYTF. Here the CDR3 DNA reads TGTGCCAGCAGCCAATCGAAAGGGGAGGGAGGCTACACCTTC. This chain connects TRBV16 to TRBJ1-2; TRBD1 might be the D (5 bases). Trimming pared 0 bases from V and 8 bases from J, leaving 13 bases between. Per germline, CDR1 KGHSY and CDR2 FQNENV. The CDR3 has 14 residues. Full variable domain (rest looked up from reference TRBV16 and TRBJ1-2): GEEVAQTPKHLVRGEGQKAKLYCAPIKGHSYVFWYQQVLKNEFKFLISFQNENVFDETGMPKERFSAKCLPNSPCSLEIQATKLEDSAVYFCASSQSKGEGGYTFGSGTRLTVV.

The genes are TRBV19 and TRBJ2-2, with TRBD1 matching 8 bases. CDR1 LNHDA and CDR2 SQIVND come from the germline V gene (reference sequence). This CDR3 region has 13 residues. The V and J ends lost 4 bases and 13 bases, in that order; junction bases with no gene match: 8. As DNA, the CDR3 is TGTGCCAGTAGTAAATCGGACAGGGTGAGGCTGTTTTTT. Translation gives CASSKSDRVRLFF.

The sample holds a few counts of this clonotype. The J gene is TRBJ2-7, the V gene TRBV29-1, with TRBD1 matching over 10 bases. Germline-derived CDR1 and CDR2 are SQVTM and ANQGSEA. V lost 6 bases to trimming and J lost 2 bases; unmatched junction nucleotides: 7. This CDR3 region has 14 residues. CDR3 sequence reads: CSVTGTGDPYEQYF. CDR3 coding DNA: TGCAGCGTGACCGGGACAGGGGATCCCTACGAGCAGTACTTC.

The chain uses TRBV7-9 and TRBJ2-1, with D perhaps TRBD1 (6 bases). The ends were cut back, 5 bases at V and 4 bases at J, with 18 bases in the middle. This CDR3 is built from 16 residues. CDR1 SEHNR and CDR2 FQNEAQ come from the germline V gene (reference sequence). DNA for the CDR3: TGTGCCAGCAGCCCCGGAGAACAGGGCCTATACAATGAGCAGTTCTTC. It yields the protein CASSPGEQGLYNEQFF.

The rearrangement uses TRBV4-1 and TRBJ1-1, with TRBD1 matching over 11 bases. CDR3 length: 15 residues. Germline V lookup: CDR1 MGHRA, CDR2 YSYEKL. The V and J ends lost 3 bases and 5 bases, in that order; junction bases with no gene match: 5. The CDR3 DNA sequence: TGCGCCAGCAGCCAGGGACAGGGGGTACGAACTGAAGCTTTCTTT. Amino acids: CASSQGQGVRTEAFF.

This clonotype occurred a few times. The gene calls are TRBV9 and TRBJ2-3; D possibly matches TRBD1 or TRBD2 (5 bases each). The CDR3 sequence is 18 residues long. V was cut by 2 bases and J by 4 bases, with 23 bases left in between. Germline CDR1 reads SGDLS; CDR2 reads YYNGEE. CDR3 amino acids: CASSVSGAHLSLADTQYF. The DNA of the CDR3 is TGTGCCAGCAGCGTGTCCGGGGCCCACCTTTCCTTGGCAGATACGCAGTATTTT.

This clonotype has only a few counts. This sequence joins TRBV6-1 and TRBJ2-7; D remains ambiguous. The CDR3 has 14 amino acids. Trimming took off 6 bases at V and 0 bases at J, with 12 bases between the two ends. The germline V gene encodes CDR1 MNHNS and CDR2 SASEGT. The CDR3 protein is CASRKDLSSYEQYF. For the CDR3, the DNA is TGTGCCAGCAGGAAGGACCTGAGCTCCTACGAGCAGTACTTC.

This clonotype was detected a few times. The chain joins TRBV10-3 to TRBJ1-4, with D tentatively TRBD1 (5 bases). CDR1 ENHRY and CDR2 SYGVKD come from the germline V gene. Trimming removed 2 bases at V and 4 bases at J, with 8 bases between. CDR3 length equals 14 residues. The CDR3 protein is CAISEGGDNEKLFF. CDR3 DNA: TGTGCCATCAGTGAGGGGGGAGATAATGAAAAACTGTTTTTT.

The chain joins TRBV7-9 to TRBJ2-7, with TRBD1 matching 8 bases. Germline V gene data show CDR1 as SEHNR and CDR2 as FQNEAQ (reference sequence). Trimming cost V 5 bases and J 7 bases; bases outside gene matches: 13. This CDR3 is 15 amino acids long. CDR3 nucleotide sequence: TGTGCCAGCAGCCCCCCAAAGACAGGGGTTAATGAGCAGTACTTC. Translated: CASSPPKTGVNEQYF.

V gene TRBV21-1 combines with J gene TRBJ2-7; the listed D gene, TRBD2, was not tested against the DNA. TRBV21-1 is shown as a pseudogene. The CDR3 extends over 18 amino acids. The CDR3: CASSLLRKLLAQSYEQYF. CDR3 coding DNA: TGTGCCAGCAGCCTACTCCGCAAACTACTAGCGCAATCCTACGAGCAGTACTTC.

This clonotype has more than one count but fewer than ten. The junction departs from the called germline gene at one end, perhaps through a read error. J is TRBJ2-3 and V is TRBV5-1; D uncertain. This CDR3 comprises 14 residues. CDR1 and CDR2 from the germline V gene are SGHRS and YFSETQ. DNA for the CDR3: TGTGCCAGCAGTTTGGCACGATCCACAGATACGCAGTATTTT. Its protein product is CASSLARSTDTQYF.

The chain combines TRBV2 with TRBJ2-7; 7 nucleotides align to TRBD1. Germline V gene sequence: CDR1 SNHLY, CDR2 FYNNEI. Germline trimming cut 10 bases from V and 7 bases from J; bases unmatched to any gene: 13. This CDR3 is built from 13 residues. Here the CDR3 reads CAMDQGDYNEQYF. In DNA form, the CDR3 reads TGTGCCATGGACCAGGGGGATTACAATGAGCAGTACTTC.